The 18 T cell receptor beta chains in this list originate from one sample, sequenced in a study of cytomegalovirus exposure and HLA in healthy donors. PCR involved 60 Vbeta and 13 Jbeta primers. TCRdb's copy holds only in-frame clones and misses some; the assay was immunoSEQ multiplex PCR. This sample carries approximately 120,000 clones, with 2.2% going to the ten biggest clones. The sequenced sample consisted of PBMCs. Source of these receptors: a man aged 35-49 years in good health and CMV-seronegative.

The V gene is TRBV6-6, the J gene TRBJ1-5; 8 nucleotides match TRBD1. Germline V gene lookup returns CDR1 MNHNY and CDR2 SVGAGI (reference sequence). The CDR3 spans 15 residues. V lost 0 bases and J lost 4; bases outside the gene matches: 2. CDR3 residues: CASSYSDRANQPQHF. The CDR3, as DNA: TGTGCCAGCAGTTACTCGGACAGGGCTAATCAGCCCCAGCATTTT.

Remarks on this clone: One end of the junction fails to match germline, which may point to a read error. The chain joins TRBV6-1 to TRBJ1-6; 9 positions match TRBD1. The CDR3 has 16 residues. Germline CDR1 and CDR2: MNHNS and SASEGT. The CDR3 protein is CASSEGGDRDREPLHF. The CDR3 nucleotides are TGTGCCAGCAGCGAAGGTGGGGACAGGGATCGGGAACCCCTCCACTTT.

This CDR3 reads CAWTSGNTGELFF. CDR3 coding DNA: TGTGCCTGGACTAGCGGGAACACCGGGGAGCTGTTTTTT. The chain uses TRBV30 and TRBJ2-2; the match to TRBD2 covers 7 bases. This CDR3 is 13 amino acids long. Germline V gene sequence: CDR1 GTSNPN, CDR2 SVGIG (reference sequence). V dropped 4 bases and J dropped 1; count of bases not matched to a gene: 0.

This rearrangement joins TRBV4-1 to TRBJ2-3; TRBD2 aligns across 10 bases. CDR3 size: 15 residues. J lost 1 base, V lost 4 bases, and 2 bases had no gene match. Germline assignment: CDR1 MGHRA and CDR2 YSYEKL. The chain's CDR3 is CASSLAGGGTDTQYF. The CDR3 nucleotides read TGCGCCAGCAGCCTAGCGGGAGGAGGCACAGATACGCAGTATTTT.

The chain couples TRBV30 to TRBJ2-7; D might be TRBD1 (5 bases). Between the trimmed V and J ends, which lost 8 bases and 1 base, there was a span of 18 bases. From germline, CDR1 is GTSNPN and CDR2 SVGIG (reference sequence). This CDR3 region has 14 residues. The CDR3, as DNA: TGTGCCGCCTCAAGGGGTCCGTCGTCCTACGAGCAGTACTTC. Translating it yields CAASRGPSSYEQYF.

The chain combines TRBV7-9 with TRBJ2-7, with 8 bases that match TRBD2. There are 16 residues in the CDR3. Germline CDR1 is SEHNR and CDR2 is FQNEAQ (reference sequence). V was clipped by 5 bases and J by 3 bases; unmatched bases: 12. CDR3 protein: CASSTGESGRIYEQYF. The CDR3, as DNA: TGTGCCAGCAGCACCGGGGAGAGCGGGAGAATCTACGAGCAGTACTTC.

J is TRBJ2-3 and V is TRBV28; 7 nucleotides align to TRBD2. Germline CDR1 is MDHEN and CDR2 is SYDVKM. V lost 5 bases and J lost 8; bases outside the gene matches: 13. This CDR3 comprises 15 residues. The CDR3 here is CASSPSAGLKGTQYF. For the CDR3, the DNA is TGTGCCAGCAGTCCTTCAGCGGGACTGAAGGGTACGCAGTATTTT.

This sequence joins TRBV7-8 and TRBJ1-2, with D perhaps TRBD1 (6 bases). The CDR3 length is 13 residues. The germline V and J ends were trimmed by 0 bases and 5 bases, with 7 bases remaining between them. Germline V gene data show CDR1 as SGHVS and CDR2 as FQNEAQ. CDR3 in DNA: TGTGCCAGCAGCTTAGCGCAGGGGTATGGCTACACCTTC. The encoded protein is CASSLAQGYGYTF.

This rearrangement joins TRBV10-2 to TRBJ2-7; 7 bases agree with TRBD1. V lost 8 bases, J lost 4 bases, and 5 bases stayed unmatched. The length of the CDR3 is 12 residues. Germline loops: CDR1 WSHSY, CDR2 SAAADI. The CDR3 DNA sequence: TGCGCCAGCCGGGACAGAACTTACGAGCAGTACTTC. Its translation is CASRDRTYEQYF.

This chain connects TRBV5-1 to TRBJ2-7, with D possibly TRBD1 on 6 matching bases. Germline-derived CDR1 and CDR2 are SGHRS and YFSETQ. This CDR3 is 16 amino acids long. V dropped 1 base and J dropped 5 bases, with 19 bases sitting between them. Written as DNA, the CDR3 is TGCGCCAGCAGCTTGCAGTCACGACAGGTGGGAAACGAGCAGTACTTC. It codes for CASSLQSRQVGNEQYF. Filled out from reference TRBV5-1 and TRBJ2-7, the complete variable domain reads KAGVTQTPRYLIKTRGQQVTLSCSPISGHRSVSWYQQTPGQGLQFLFEYFSETQRNKGNFPGRFSGRQFSNSRSEMNVSTLELGDSALYLCASSLQSRQVGNEQYFGPGTRLTVT.

This chain connects TRBV9 to TRBJ2-3; 7 positions agree with TRBD2. After removal of 0 bases from V and 6 bases from J, the junction contained 7 bases not matched to a gene. This CDR3 is built from 15 residues. CDR1 and CDR2 (germline): SGDLS, YYNGEE. CDR3 bases: TGTGCCAGCAGCGTAGGAAGCGGGAAGTCCGATACGCAGTATTTT. This codes for CASSVGSGKSDTQYF.

The chain recombines TRBV7-6 with TRBJ2-1, with a tentative D call TRBD2 (5 bases). The CDR3 runs to 15 residues. CDR1 is SGHVS, CDR2 FNYEAQ, per germline. V was pared by 5 bases and J by 5 bases, with 16 bases between. CDR3 coding DNA: TGTGCCAGCAGCCCGCCTACTAGTTTTAACAATGAGCAGTTCTTC. Translation gives CASSPPTSFNNEQFF.

J is TRBJ1-4 and V is TRBV2; 9 bases match TRBD1. CDR3 size: 15 residues. The germline CDR1 and CDR2 sequences are SNHLY and FYNNEI. The J segment lost 8 bases and the V segment lost 1 base, leaving 5 bases of the junction unmatched. CDR3 bases: TGTGCCAGCAGTGAAGGTAGCACAGGGGGCGAAAAACTGTTTTTT. Translating it yields CASSEGSTGGEKLFF.

This sequence joins TRBV30 and TRBJ2-7, with D possibly TRBD2 on 5 matching bases. The V end was cut by 3 bases, the J end by 5 bases, with 17 bases between. This CDR3 region has 14 residues. Germline V gene data show CDR1 as GTSNPN and CDR2 as SVGIG (reference sequence). The CDR3 region has the DNA TGTGCCTGGAGCCATGGGCCAACCGGGAACGAGCAGTACTTC. Translated: CAWSHGPTGNEQYF.

J is TRBJ2-1 and V is TRBV30; 9 bases align to TRBD1. This CDR3 is built from 18 residues. The V and J ends lost 0 bases and 4 bases, in that order; junction bases with no gene match: 13. Looked up from germline, CDR1 is GTSNPN and CDR2 is SVGIG (reference sequence). The CDR3, as DNA: TGTGCCTGGAGTGTCGGGACAGGGACAACTTGGGAATACAATGAGCAGTTCTTC. This translates into CAWSVGTGTTWEYNEQFF.

The chain uses TRBV5-1 and TRBJ1-3, with D possibly matching TRBD1 (6 bases). Trimming cost V 2 bases and J 3 bases, with 15 bases left between them. The CDR3 loop spans 16 amino acids. Germline-derived CDR1 and CDR2 are SGHRS and YFSETQ. CDR3 residues: CASSLQGNGYGNTIYF. As DNA, the CDR3 is TGCGCCAGCAGCTTACAGGGTAACGGCTATGGAAACACCATATATTTT.

This chain joins TRBV7-8 and TRBJ1-2; 9 bases agree with TRBD1. The germline V gene encodes CDR1 SGHVS and CDR2 FQNEAQ. The CDR3 covers 14 residues. V lost 6 bases to trimming and J lost 2 bases; unmatched junction nucleotides: 4. In nucleotides, the CDR3 is TGTGCCAGCAGTCGGACAGGGGTAAACTATGGCTACACCTTC. Its protein product is CASSRTGVNYGYTF.

The chain employs TRBV7-9 and TRBJ2-5, with TRBD2 matching 8 bases. Germline CDR1 SEHNR, CDR2 FQNEAQ (reference sequence). The CDR3 runs to 11 residues. With 11 bases clipped from V and 5 bases from J, the junction kept 4 bases outside the gene matches. CDR3: CAAGGGETQYF. In DNA form, the CDR3 reads TGTGCCGCGGGGGGTGGCGAGACCCAGTACTTC.